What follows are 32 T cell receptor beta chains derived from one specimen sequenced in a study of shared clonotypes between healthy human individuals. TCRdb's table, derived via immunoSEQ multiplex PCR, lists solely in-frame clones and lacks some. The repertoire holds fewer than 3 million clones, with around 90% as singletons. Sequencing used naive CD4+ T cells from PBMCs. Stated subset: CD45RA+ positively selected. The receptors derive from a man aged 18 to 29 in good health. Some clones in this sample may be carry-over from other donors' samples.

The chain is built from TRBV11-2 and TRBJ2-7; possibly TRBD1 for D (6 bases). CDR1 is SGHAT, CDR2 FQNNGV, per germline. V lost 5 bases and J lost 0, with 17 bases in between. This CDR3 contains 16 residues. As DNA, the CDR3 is TGTGCCAGCAGCGAGGGGGTGCCTTGGGCCTCCTACGAGCAGTACTTC. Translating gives CASSEGVPWASYEQYF.

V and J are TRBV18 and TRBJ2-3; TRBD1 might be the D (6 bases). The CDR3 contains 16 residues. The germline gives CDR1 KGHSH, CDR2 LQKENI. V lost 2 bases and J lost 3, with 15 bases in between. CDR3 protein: CASSPNRVPLTDTQYF. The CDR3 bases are TGTGCCAGCTCACCAAACAGGGTACCTTTGACAGATACGCAGTATTTT. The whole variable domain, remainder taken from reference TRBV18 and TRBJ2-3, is NAGVMQNPRHLVRRRGQEARLRCSPMKGHSHVYWYRQLPEEGLKFMVYLQKENIIDESGMPKERFSAEFPKEGPSILRIQQVVRGDSAAYFCASSPNRVPLTDTQYFGPGTRLTVL.

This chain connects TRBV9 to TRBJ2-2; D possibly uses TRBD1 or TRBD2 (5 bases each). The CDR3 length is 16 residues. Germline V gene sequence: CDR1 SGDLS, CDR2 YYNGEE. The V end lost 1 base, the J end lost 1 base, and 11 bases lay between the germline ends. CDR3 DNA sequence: TGTGCCAGCAGCGTACGTGGGGACGGGAACACCGGGGAGCTGTTTTTT. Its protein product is CASSVRGDGNTGELFF.

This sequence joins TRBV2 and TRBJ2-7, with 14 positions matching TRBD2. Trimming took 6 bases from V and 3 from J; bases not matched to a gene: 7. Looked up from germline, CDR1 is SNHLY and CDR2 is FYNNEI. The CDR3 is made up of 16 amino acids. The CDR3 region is CASRTGLAGVIYEQYF. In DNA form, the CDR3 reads TGTGCCAGCAGGACGGGACTAGCGGGAGTGATCTACGAGCAGTACTTC.

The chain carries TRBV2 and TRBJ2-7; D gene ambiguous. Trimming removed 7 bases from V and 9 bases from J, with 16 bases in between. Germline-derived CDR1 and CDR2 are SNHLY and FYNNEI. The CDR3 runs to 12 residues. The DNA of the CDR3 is TGTGCCAGCACCACCGCGGCTATTGGGCAGTACTTC. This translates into CASTTAAIGQYF.

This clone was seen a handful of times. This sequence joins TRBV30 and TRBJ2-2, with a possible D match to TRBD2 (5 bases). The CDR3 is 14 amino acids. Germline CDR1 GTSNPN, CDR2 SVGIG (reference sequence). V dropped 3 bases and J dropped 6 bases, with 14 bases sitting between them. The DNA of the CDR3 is TGTGCCTGGAGGGCGGCGGGTCGGCCCGGGGAGCTGTTTTTT. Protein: CAWRAAGRPGELFF.

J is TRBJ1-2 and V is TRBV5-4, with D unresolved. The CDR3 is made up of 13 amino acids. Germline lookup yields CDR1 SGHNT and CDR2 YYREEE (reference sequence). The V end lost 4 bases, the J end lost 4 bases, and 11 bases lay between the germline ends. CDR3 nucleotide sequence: TGTGCCAGCAGCCACAGCGAGTTCTATGGCTACACCTTC. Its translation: CASSHSEFYGYTF.

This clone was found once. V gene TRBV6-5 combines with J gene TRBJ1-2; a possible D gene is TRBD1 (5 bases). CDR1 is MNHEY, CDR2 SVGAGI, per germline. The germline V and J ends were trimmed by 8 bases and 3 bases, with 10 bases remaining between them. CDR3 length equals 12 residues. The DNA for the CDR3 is TGTGCCAGCCGACAGCTTGACTATGGCTACACCTTC. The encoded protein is CASRQLDYGYTF.

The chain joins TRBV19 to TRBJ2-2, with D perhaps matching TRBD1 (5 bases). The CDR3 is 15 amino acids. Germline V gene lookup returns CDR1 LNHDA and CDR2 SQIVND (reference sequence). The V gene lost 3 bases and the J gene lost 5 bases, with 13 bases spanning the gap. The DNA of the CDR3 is TGTGCCAGTAGTATGGGAAGTGCAGGGACCGGGGAGCTGTTTTTT. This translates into CASSMGSAGTGELFF.

In DNA, the CDR3 is TGTGCCACCAGCAGAGATCCCAGGGCTGGGGCCAACGTCCTGACTTTC. This codes for CATSRDPRAGANVLTF. The chain carries TRBV15 and TRBJ2-6; tentative D call: TRBD1 (5 bases). Germline V gene data show CDR1 as LNHNV and CDR2 as YYDKDF (reference sequence). With 0 bases removed from V and 2 bases from J, the gap between germline ends came to 8 bases. The CDR3 contains 16 residues.

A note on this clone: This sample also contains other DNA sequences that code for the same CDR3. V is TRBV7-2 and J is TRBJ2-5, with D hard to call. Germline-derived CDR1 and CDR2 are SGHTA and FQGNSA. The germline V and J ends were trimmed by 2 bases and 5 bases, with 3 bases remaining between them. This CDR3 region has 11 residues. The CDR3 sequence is CASSLTETQYF. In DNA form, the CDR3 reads TGTGCCAGCAGCTTAACGGAGACCCAGTACTTC.

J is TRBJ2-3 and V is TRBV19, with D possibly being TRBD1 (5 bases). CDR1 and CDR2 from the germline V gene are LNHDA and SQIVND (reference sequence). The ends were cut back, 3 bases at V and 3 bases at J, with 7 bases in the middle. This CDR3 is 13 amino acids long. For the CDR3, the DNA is TGTGCCAGTAGTATTGGGGCGACAGATACGCAGTATTTT. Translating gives CASSIGATDTQYF.

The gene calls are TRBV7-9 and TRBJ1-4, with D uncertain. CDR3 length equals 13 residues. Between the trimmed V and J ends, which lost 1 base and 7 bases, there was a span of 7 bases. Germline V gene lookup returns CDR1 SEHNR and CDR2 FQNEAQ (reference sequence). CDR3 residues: CASSLVTGEKLFF. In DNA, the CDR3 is TGTGCCAGCAGCTTAGTTACTGGTGAAAAACTGTTTTTT.

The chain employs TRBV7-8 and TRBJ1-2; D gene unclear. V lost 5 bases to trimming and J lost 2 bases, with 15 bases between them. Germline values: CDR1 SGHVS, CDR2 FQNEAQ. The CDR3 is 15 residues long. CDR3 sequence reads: CASSPQVYANYGYTF. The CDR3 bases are TGTGCCAGCAGCCCCCAGGTTTACGCAAACTATGGCTACACCTTC.

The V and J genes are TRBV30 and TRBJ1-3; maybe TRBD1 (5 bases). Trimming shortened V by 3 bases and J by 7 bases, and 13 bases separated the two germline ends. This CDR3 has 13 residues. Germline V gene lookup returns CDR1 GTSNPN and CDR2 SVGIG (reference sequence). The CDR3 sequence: CAWRWGRWNTIYF. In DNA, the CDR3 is TGTGCCTGGAGGTGGGGGAGATGGAACACCATATATTTT.

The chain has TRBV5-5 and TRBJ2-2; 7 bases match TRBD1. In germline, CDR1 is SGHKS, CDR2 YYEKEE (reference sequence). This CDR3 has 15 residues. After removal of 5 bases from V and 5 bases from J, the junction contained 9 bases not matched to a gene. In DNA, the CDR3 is TGTGCCAGCAGTTCTAGCCCCAGGGGGACCGGGGAGCTGTTTTTT. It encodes CASSSSPRGTGELFF.

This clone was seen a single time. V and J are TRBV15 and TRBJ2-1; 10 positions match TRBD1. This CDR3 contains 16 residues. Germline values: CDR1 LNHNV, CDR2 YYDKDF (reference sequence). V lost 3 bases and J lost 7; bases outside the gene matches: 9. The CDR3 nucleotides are TGTGCCACCAGCAGGAGGACAGGGGGACGGGGAAATGAGCAGTTCTTC. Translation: CATSRRTGGRGNEQFF. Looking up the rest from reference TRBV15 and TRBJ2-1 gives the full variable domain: DAMVIQNPRYQVTQFGKPVTLSCSQTLNHNVMYWYQQKSSQAPKLLFHYYDKDFNNEADTPDNFQSRRPNTSFCFLDIRSPGLGDTAMYLCATSRRTGGRGNEQFFGPGTRLTVL.

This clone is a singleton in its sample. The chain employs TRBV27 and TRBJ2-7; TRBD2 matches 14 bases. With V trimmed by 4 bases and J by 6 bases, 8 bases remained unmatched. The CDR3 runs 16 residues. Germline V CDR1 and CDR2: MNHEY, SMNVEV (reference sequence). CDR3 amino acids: CASSSPTSGRGLEQYF. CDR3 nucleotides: TGTGCCAGCAGTTCACCGACTAGCGGGAGGGGACTCGAGCAGTACTTC.

CDR3 DNA: TGTGCCAGCGGTGCGGGGCTCACAGATACGCAGTATTTT. Its protein is CASGAGLTDTQYF. The rearrangement uses TRBV2 and TRBJ2-3, with a tentative D call TRBD2 (6 bases). Per germline, CDR1 SNHLY and CDR2 FYNNEI. Trimming left V 8 bases short and J 2 bases short, with 11 bases between. The CDR3 runs 13 residues. Full variable domain (remainder filled in from reference TRBV2 and TRBJ2-3): EPEVTQTPSHQVTQMGQEVILRCVPISNHLYFYWYRQILGQKVEFLVSFYNNEISEKSEIFDDQFSVERPDGSNFTLKIRSTKLEDSAMYFCASGAGLTDTQYFGPGTRLTVL.

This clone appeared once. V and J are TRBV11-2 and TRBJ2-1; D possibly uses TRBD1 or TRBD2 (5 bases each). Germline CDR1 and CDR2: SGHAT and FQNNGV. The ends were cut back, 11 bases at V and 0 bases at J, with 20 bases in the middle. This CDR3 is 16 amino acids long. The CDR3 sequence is CAGRQSAGGSYNEQFF. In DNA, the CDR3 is TGTGCCGGACGACAGAGCGCGGGCGGCTCCTACAATGAGCAGTTCTTC.

Written as DNA, the CDR3 is TGTGCCAGCAGCTTGGGTAAAGCGGGGAGCACAGATACGCAGTATTTT. This translates into CASSLGKAGSTDTQYF. The rearrangement links TRBV11-3 to TRBJ2-3, with 7 bases lining up with TRBD2. The J segment lost 0 bases and the V segment lost 3 bases, leaving 6 bases of the junction unmatched. The CDR3 runs 16 residues. Looked up from germline, CDR1 is SGHNT and CDR2 is YENEEA.

CDR3 nucleotides: TGTGCCAGCAGTGGCCCACGAGGGGAAAATTCACCCCTCCACTTT. Its translation: CASSGPRGENSPLHF. V and J are TRBV2 and TRBJ1-6; weak D call: TRBD1 (5 bases). This CDR3 is 15 amino acids long. The V end lost 4 bases, the J end lost 7 bases, and 14 bases lay between the germline ends. CDR1 is SNHLY and CDR2 is FYNNEI in the germline V gene.

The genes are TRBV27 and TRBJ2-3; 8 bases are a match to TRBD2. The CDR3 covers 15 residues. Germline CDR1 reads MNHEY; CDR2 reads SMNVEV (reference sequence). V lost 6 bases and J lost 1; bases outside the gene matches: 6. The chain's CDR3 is CASSPGGGRTDTQYF. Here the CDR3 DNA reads TGTGCCAGCAGCCCCGGGGGGGGGCGCACAGATACGCAGTATTTT.

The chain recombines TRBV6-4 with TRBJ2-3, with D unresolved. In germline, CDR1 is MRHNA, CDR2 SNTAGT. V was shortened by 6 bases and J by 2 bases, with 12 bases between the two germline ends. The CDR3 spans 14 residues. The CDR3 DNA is TGTGCCAGCAGCCCCCGACAAGACACAGATACGCAGTATTTT. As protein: CASSPRQDTDTQYF.

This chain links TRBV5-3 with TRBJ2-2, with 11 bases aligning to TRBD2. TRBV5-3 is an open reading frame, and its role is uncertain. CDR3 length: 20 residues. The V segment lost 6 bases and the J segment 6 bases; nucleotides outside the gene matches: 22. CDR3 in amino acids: CARICPSSGERGLAAGELFF. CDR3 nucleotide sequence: TGTGCCAGAATTTGCCCGTCTTCGGGTGAGCGGGGACTAGCGGCCGGGGAGCTGTTTTTT.

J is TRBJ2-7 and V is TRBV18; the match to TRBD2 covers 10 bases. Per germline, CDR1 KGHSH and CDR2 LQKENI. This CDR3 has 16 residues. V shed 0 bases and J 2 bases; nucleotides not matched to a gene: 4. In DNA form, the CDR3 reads TGTGCCAGCTCACCACCGAAAGCGGGAGGGCCCTACGAGCAGTACTTC. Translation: CASSPPKAGGPYEQYF.

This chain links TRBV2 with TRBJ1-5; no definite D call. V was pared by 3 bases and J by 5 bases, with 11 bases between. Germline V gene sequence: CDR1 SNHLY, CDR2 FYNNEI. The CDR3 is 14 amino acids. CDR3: CASSDFTVYQPQHF. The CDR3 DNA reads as TGTGCCAGCAGTGATTTTACAGTCTATCAGCCCCAGCATTTT.

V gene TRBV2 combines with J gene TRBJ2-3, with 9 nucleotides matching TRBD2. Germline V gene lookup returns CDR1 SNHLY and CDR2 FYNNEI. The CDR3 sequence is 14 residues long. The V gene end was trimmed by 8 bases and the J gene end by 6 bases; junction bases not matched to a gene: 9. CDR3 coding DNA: TGTGCCAGCCGTAGCGGGGGAGGGGGGGATACGCAGTATTTT. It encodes CASRSGGGGDTQYF.

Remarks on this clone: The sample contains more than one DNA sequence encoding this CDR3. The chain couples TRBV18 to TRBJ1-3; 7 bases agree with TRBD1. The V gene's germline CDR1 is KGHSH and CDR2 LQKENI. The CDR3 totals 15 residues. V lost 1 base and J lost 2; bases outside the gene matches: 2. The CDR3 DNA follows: TGTGCCAGCTCACCACAGGGGGCCCCTGGAAACACCATATATTTT. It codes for CASSPQGAPGNTIYF.

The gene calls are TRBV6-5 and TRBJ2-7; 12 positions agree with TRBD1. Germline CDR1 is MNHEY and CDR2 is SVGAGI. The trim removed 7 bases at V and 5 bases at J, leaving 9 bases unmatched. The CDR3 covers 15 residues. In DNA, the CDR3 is TGTGCCAGCACCCGCGCCGGGACAGGGGGCCACGAGCAGTACTTC. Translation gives CASTRAGTGGHEQYF.

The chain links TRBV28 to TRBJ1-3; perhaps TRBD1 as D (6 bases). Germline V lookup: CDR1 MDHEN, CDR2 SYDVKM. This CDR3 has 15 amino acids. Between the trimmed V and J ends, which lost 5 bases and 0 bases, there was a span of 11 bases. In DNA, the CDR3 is TGTGCCAGCAGTCCCCGGACAGTCTCTGGAAACACCATATATTTT. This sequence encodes CASSPRTVSGNTIYF.

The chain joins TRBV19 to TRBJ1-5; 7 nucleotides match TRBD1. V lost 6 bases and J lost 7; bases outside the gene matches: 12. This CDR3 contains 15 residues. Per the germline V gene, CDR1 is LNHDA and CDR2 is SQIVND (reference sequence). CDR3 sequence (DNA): TGTGCCAGTAGGCTTGGGACAGACGGGGGACAGCCCCAGCATTTT. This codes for CASRLGTDGGQPQHF.